The present entry profiles one T cell receptor (beta chain) with its context. It has no known antigen specificity. A read error may account for a junction end that differs from germline. As encoded in the germline V gene, CDR1 is SQVTM while CDR2 is ANQGSEA. The CDR3 contains 12 residues, cysteine and phenylalanine counted. Just CDR3 DNA is preserved here, 36 bases in frame from base 1. The entry originates in a study of OX40 agonist ivuxolimab in advanced cancers. Some background on the complete study: Ivuxolimab was an agonistic, fully human IgG2 monoclonal antibody directed against OX40 (CD134), a costimulatory receptor. Intravenous ivuxolimab was administered to patients every 2 weeks at six dose levels: 0.01, 0.1, 0.3, 1.5, 3 and 10 mg/kg. Among the roughly 50 dose-escalation patients, about 19 had hepatocellular carcinoma, approximately 15 melanoma, 9 renal cell carcinoma and 9 head and neck cancer. In the dose-escalation cohort, more than 75% of patients were male, and the mean age was roughly 60 years, with a range of roughly 20 to 79. Patients were allowed to have had prior anti-PD-1, anti-PD-L1 or anti-CTLA-4 therapy, and approximately 40% of the dose-escalation patients had been treated with checkpoint inhibitors. Three dose-escalation patients achieved partial responses, one with hepatocellular carcinoma and two with cutaneous melanoma. The purpose of peripheral TCRbeta sequencing was to test whether ivuxolimab changed TCR sequence diversity and led to clonal T-cell expansion. The monotherapy dose-escalation portion (N of about 57 patients) of the phase I ivuxolimab trial is reported in the paper. Study-wide conclusions, independent of this receptor: After ivuxolimab, more expanded clones were found on average in CD8+ T cells than in CD4+ T cells. Low levels of normalized T-cell clonal expansion were also seen in some patients who did not respond. The antigen specificity of the peripheral T cells that underwent clonal expansion was not determined. In the 0.1-3.0 mg/kg groups, partial responders had among the lowest normalized peripheral clonal expansion, particularly in CD8+ T cells. At doses of 0.1 to 3.0 mg/kg, clonal expansion of both CD4+ and CD8+ blood T cells was observed from baseline to week 6.

Genomic DNA was isolated from the sorted cells so that the TCRbeta CDR3 region could be sequenced. The immunoSEQ Assay was used for sequencing of TCRbeta CDR3 regions. Drawn from immuneACCESS, this table holds only the in-frame rearrangements with V and J called that TCRdb kept. Clones are partly lost; checked studies trace under half to an unresolved V gene and leave the rest unexplained. In all, the sample holds roughly 72,000 clones, and around 85% of those were seen once. Jointly, the top ten make up about 5% of the sample. The trial excluded patients who had a history of autoimmune disease or who were on systemic immunosuppression. In every dose cohort, peripheral blood was drawn for TCR sequencing at baseline, cycle 4 day 1, and cycle 7 day 1. The samples were drawn from a first-in-human, open-label, multicenter phase I dose-escalation trial of ivuxolimab. Adults with locally advanced or metastatic melanoma, renal cell, hepatocellular, or head and neck squamous cell carcinoma were enrolled in the trial. Before TCR sequencing, CD4+ and CD8+ T cells were separately sorted from peripheral blood.

The specimen comprised CD4+ or CD8+ T cells sorted from blood, sampled in a trial of the OX40 agonist ivuxolimab. This chain joins TRBV29-1 to TRBJ2-7; a confident D gene designation cannot be given. This clonotype was obtained from an adult with an advanced solid tumor such as melanoma, head and neck, liver or kidney cancer. The DNA sequence follows: TGCAGCGCTGAAGTAAGGGCTCTCGAGCAGTACTTC. Translated, this gives CSAEVRALEQYF.